The rows below give T cell receptor beta chains drawn from one sample of a study of T cells after yellow fever vaccination. TCRdb called the 5' RACE reads again in MiXCR, with one record for every CDR3 protein. This table has 320,000 or so distinct CDR3 sequences, less than 9.5% appearing once. The sample here was PBMCs, taken roughly 47 days after the first yellow fever vaccination. These receptors came from a man aged 18 to 35 who received the YFV17D yellow fever vaccine. The CDR3 runs from the conserved cysteine through the conserved F or W. D genes are given only for firm matches. The listing skips clone size in some rows; elsewhere it reads once, few, many or a size class.

V gene	J gene	clone size	D gene	CDR3 DNA	CDR3 protein
TRBV10-3	TRBJ1-5	.	.	TGTGCCATCAGTGAGTCTGCGGTGGGTCAGCCCCAGCATTTT	CAISESAVGQPQHF
TRBV5-1	TRBJ2-6	few	.	TGCGCCAGCAGTGGCGCGGGTGGGGCCAACGTCCTGACTTTC	CASSGAGGANVLTF
TRBV4-2	TRBJ2-7	.	TRBD2	TGTGCCAGCAGCCAAGCTTCTAGCGGGATCCTCTCCTACGAGCAGTACTTC	CASSQASSGILSYEQYF
TRBV12-3/TRBV12-4	TRBJ1-4	.	TRBD1	TGTGCCAGCAGATTAAGGGGACAGGGGGCTGCTAATGAAAAACTGTTTTTT	CASRLRGQGAANEKLFF
TRBV27	TRBJ1-2	many	.	TGTGCCAGCAGTTTATCTGCAGGGTATGTGTGGTATGGCTACACCTTC	CASSLSAGYVWYGYTF
TRBV7-2	TRBJ1-5	few	.	TGTGCCAGCAGCTTAGCAGGGGACAATCAGCCCCAGCATTTT	CASSLAGDNQPQHF
TRBV7-6	TRBJ2-1	.	TRBD1	TGTGCCAGCAGCTTAGATTTGACAGGGGGATGGAATGAGCAGTTCTTC	CASSLDLTGGWNEQFF
TRBV20-1	TRBJ2-1	.	TRBD1	TGCAGTGCAAAGACAGGGGCGAAGAATGAGCAGTTCTTC	CSAKTGAKNEQFF
TRBV5-1	TRBJ2-3	many	.	TGCGCCAGCAGCTGGGGGGGCACTACAGATACGCAGTATTTT	CASSWGGTTDTQYF
TRBV5-4	TRBJ1-3	few	.	TGTGCCAGCAGCTTGGTTGCGGGCTCTGGAAACACCATATATTTT	CASSLVAGSGNTIYF
TRBV20-1	TRBJ1-2	few	.	TGCAGTGCTAGAGATCATCGTGGACAACCCCCCTATGGCTACACCTTC	CSARDHRGQPPYGYTF
TRBV7-3	TRBJ2-3	.	.	TGTGCCAGCAGCTATCCTAGCGTTAGCACAGATACGCAGTATTTT	CASSYPSVSTDTQYF
TRBV5-6	TRBJ2-3	.	TRBD2	TGTGCCAGCAGCTTGGAAGCGGGGGTATTCACAGATACGCAGTATTTT	CASSLEAGVFTDTQYF
TRBV28	TRBJ2-5	few	.	TGTGCCAGCAGGGCCGGACCGGTCCGGACCCAGTACTTC	CASRAGPVRTQYF
TRBV11-1	TRBJ1-5	few	.	TGTGCCAGCAGCTTAATGGGCAAGAGGCTTTATAGCAATCAGCCCCAGCATTTT	CASSLMGKRLYSNQPQHF
TRBV9	TRBJ2-1	many	TRBD1	TGTGCCAGCACCCCACAGGGGGCCTACAATGAGCAGTTCTTC	CASTPQGAYNEQFF
TRBV4-1	TRBJ2-2	few	.	TGCGCCAGCAGCCCGGCGAGGTCTGGGACCGGGGAGCTGTTTTTT	CASSPARSGTGELFF
TRBV7-9	TRBJ1-1	many	.	TGTGCCAGCAGCTTAGCGAGGTCAGCACCGAACACTGAAGCTTTCTTT	CASSLARSAPNTEAFF
TRBV21-1	TRBJ1-3	.	.	TGTGCCAGCAGCAAAGAAGGTGGACAGGCCAACTCTGGAAACACCATATATTTT	CASSKEGGQANSGNTIYF
TRBV5-5	TRBJ1-5	.	.	TGTGCCAGCAGCTTGGAGCAACCTAATCAGCCCCAGCATTTT	CASSLEQPNQPQHF
TRBV4-1	TRBJ2-1	few	TRBD1	TGCGCCAGCAGCCAAGACCCGGGTCCCAACAGGGGGCGGTTCTTC	CASSQDPGPNRGRFF
TRBV11-2	TRBJ1-3	.	.	TGTGCCAGCAGCTACAATTTGGGGGGACGCTCTGGAAACACCATATATTTT	CASSYNLGGRSGNTIYF
TRBV20-1	TRBJ2-7	few	.	TGCAGTGCTAGAGATCAACGGGGGGCCTCGATCTACGAGCAGTACTTC	CSARDQRGASIYEQYF
TRBV7-6	TRBJ1-3	.	TRBD1	TGTGCCAGCAGCCCAGGACAGGCCTCCTCTGGAAACACCATATATTTT	CASSPGQASSGNTIYF
TRBV18	TRBJ2-3	few	TRBD2	TGTGCCAGCTCACCGGGACTAGTCCCAGATACGCAGTATTTT	CASSPGLVPDTQYF
TRBV2	TRBJ2-3	.	TRBD2	TGTGCCAGCATGGGACTAGGTTCAGATACGCAGTATTTT	CASMGLGSDTQYF
TRBV12-3/TRBV12-4	TRBJ1-6	few	.	TGTGCCAGCAGGCAGGGCTCCTATAATTCACCCCTCCACTTT	CASRQGSYNSPLHF
TRBV11-2	TRBJ2-5	.	.	TGTGCCAGCAGCTCCGGACTCAGAGAGACCCAGTACTTC	CASSSGLRETQYF
TRBV28	TRBJ2-1	.	.	TGTGCCAGCAGTACCCTCCAATCGGACCTAAACAATGAGCAGTTCTTC	CASSTLQSDLNNEQFF
TRBV29-1	TRBJ2-2	.	.	TGCAGCGCCACTGGGCGGTCCGGGGAGCTGTTTTTT	CSATGRSGELFF
TRBV11-2	TRBJ2-7	few	.	TGTGCCAGCAGCCCACCTGGACATGCCTACGAGCAGTACTTC	CASSPPGHAYEQYF
TRBV7-9	TRBJ1-4	few	.	TGTGCCAGCAGCTCTCCCGGGACAACCGAAAAACTGTTTTTT	CASSSPGTTEKLFF
TRBV7-2	TRBJ2-5	few	.	TGTGCCAGCAGCTTGTTGTATAGGGAACGTGAGACCCAGTACTTC	CASSLLYRERETQYF
TRBV5-1	TRBJ2-5	.	TRBD1	TGCGCCAGCAGCTTGGGGCCAGGGGGCTGGGAGACCCAGTACTTC	CASSLGPGGWETQYF
TRBV24-1	TRBJ2-3	.	.	TGTGCCACCAGCGCAGGGGTGGGGGGGGCCACAGATACGCAGTATTTT	CATSAGVGGATDTQYF
TRBV3-1	TRBJ2-5	few	TRBD2	TGTGCCAGCAGCTACTGGACTAGCTCGGGGGAGACCCAGTACTTC	CASSYWTSSGETQYF
TRBV4-1	TRBJ1-2	few	.	TGCGCCAGCAGCCAAGACCCGCAGGGGCGAGATGGCTACACCTTC	CASSQDPQGRDGYTF
TRBV24-1	TRBJ2-3	.	.	TGTGCCACCAGTGTCTTCGCGCATTCAGTAGATACGCAGTATTTT	CATSVFAHSVDTQYF
TRBV20-1	TRBJ2-7	.	.	TGCAGTGCTAGAGTAGCTGGTAGGGTTTCCTACGAGCAGTACTTC	CSARVAGRVSYEQYF
TRBV18	TRBJ2-5	.	.	TGTGCCAGCTCACCAAACCGGGAAGAGACCCAGTACTTC	CASSPNREETQYF